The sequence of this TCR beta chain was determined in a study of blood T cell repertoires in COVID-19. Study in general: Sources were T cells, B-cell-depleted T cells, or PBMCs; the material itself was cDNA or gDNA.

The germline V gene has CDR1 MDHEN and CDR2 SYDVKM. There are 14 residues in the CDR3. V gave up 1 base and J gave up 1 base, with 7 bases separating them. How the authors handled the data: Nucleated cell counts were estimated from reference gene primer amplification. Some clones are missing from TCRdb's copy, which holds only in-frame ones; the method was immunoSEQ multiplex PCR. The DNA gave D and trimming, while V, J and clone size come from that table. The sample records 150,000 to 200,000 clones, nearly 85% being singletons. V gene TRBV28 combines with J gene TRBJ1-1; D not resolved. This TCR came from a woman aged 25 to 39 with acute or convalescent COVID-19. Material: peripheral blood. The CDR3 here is CASSLSAPNTEAFF. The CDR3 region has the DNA TGTGCCAGCAGTTTATCCGCGCCGAACACTGAAGCTTTCTTT. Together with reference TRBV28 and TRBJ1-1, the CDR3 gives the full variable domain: DVKVTQSSRYLVKRTGEKVFLECVQDMDHENMFWYRQDPGLGLRLIYFSYDVKMKEKGDIPEGYSVSREKKERFSLILESASTNQTSMYLCASSLSAPNTEAFFGQGTRLTVV.